These 20 T cell receptor beta chains originate from one sample sequenced in a study of cytomegalovirus exposure and HLA in healthy donors. The PCR used 60 Vbeta and 13 Jbeta primers. TCRdb keeps only in-frame clones here, not all; method: immunoSEQ multiplex PCR. In total, the table holds around 75,000 clones. Sequencing was performed on PBMCs. The receptor set was obtained from a man aged 50 to 59 in good health and CMV-seropositive.

This clone is called medium-sized (0.01 to 0.1%) based on its frequency. The gene calls are TRBV7-3 and TRBJ2-2; D possibly corresponds to TRBD2 (5 bases). Trimming removed 3 bases from V and 3 bases from J, with 8 bases in between. Germline CDR1 reads SGHTA; CDR2 reads FQGTGA. The CDR3 has 14 amino acids. The DNA for the CDR3 is TGTGCCAGCAGCTTGGACTCCTACACCGGGGAGCTGTTTTTT. Its translation: CASSLDSYTGELFF. Combining the CDR3 with reference TRBV7-3 and TRBJ2-2 gives the whole variable domain GAGVSQTPSNKVTEKGKYVELRCDPISGHTALYWYRQSLGQGPEFLIYFQGTGAADDSGLPNDRFFAVRPEGSVSTLKIQRTERGDSAVYLCASSLDSYTGELFFGEGSRLTVL.

About this clone itself: Relative to the germline gene, one junction end is altered; a read error may explain this. The chain is built from TRBV7-9 and TRBJ1-4, with D perhaps matching TRBD1 (6 bases). This CDR3 comprises 14 residues. Germline loops: CDR1 SEHNR, CDR2 FQNEAQ (reference sequence). CDR3 sequence: CASRLGGGDEKLFF. The CDR3 region has the DNA TGTGCCAGCAGATTAGGGGGGGGCGATGAAAAACTGTTTTTT.

CDR3 loop: CASSPGTSGIQETQYF. The CDR3 bases are TGCGCCAGCAGCCCTGGGACTAGCGGGATCCAAGAGACCCAGTACTTC. The chain carries TRBV5-1 and TRBJ2-5, with TRBD2 matching over 13 bases. The V gene end was trimmed by 4 bases and the J gene end by 1 base; junction bases not matched to a gene: 4. Germline V lookup: CDR1 SGHRS, CDR2 YFSETQ. CDR3 length: 16 residues.

The chain couples TRBV6-5 to TRBJ1-5; D not certain. Trimming shortened V by 2 bases and J by 4 bases, and 6 bases separated the two germline ends. The CDR3 consists of 13 residues. The germline V gene has CDR1 MNHEY and CDR2 SVGAGI. CDR3 protein: CASSYTRNQPQHF. The CDR3 DNA sequence: TGTGCCAGCAGTTACACGCGAAATCAGCCCCAGCATTTT.

The rearrangement joins TRBV7-6 to TRBJ1-2; 8 nucleotides agree with TRBD1. Losses at the gene ends were 5 bases for V and 3 bases for J; bases not matched to a gene: 11. CDR3 length: 16 amino acids. Germline V gene data show CDR1 as SGHVS and CDR2 as FNYEAQ. The CDR3 loop is CASSPQTGELDYGYTF. DNA for the CDR3: TGTGCCAGCAGCCCACAGACAGGGGAGTTGGACTATGGCTACACCTTC.

The chain links TRBV5-4 to TRBJ1-1; 12 bases line up with TRBD1. The V gene's germline CDR1 is SGHNT and CDR2 YYREEE (reference sequence). With 4 bases clipped from V and 10 bases from J, the junction kept 11 bases outside the gene matches. The length of the CDR3 is 15 residues. CDR3 sequence (DNA): TGTGCCAGCAGCCTCCCGGGACAGGGGGCTTCGGGAGCTTTCTTT. It yields the protein CASSLPGQGASGAFF.

The V and J genes are TRBV4-1 and TRBJ2-5; TRBD2 aligns across 9 bases. The CDR3 length is 16 residues. With 4 bases clipped from V and 5 bases from J, the junction kept 11 bases outside the gene matches. Germline V gene lookup returns CDR1 MGHRA and CDR2 YSYEKL. The CDR3 sequence is CASSRLAAGGLETQYF. The CDR3 DNA reads as TGCGCCAGCAGCCGTCTGGCGGCGGGGGGGCTTGAGACCCAGTACTTC.

The chain combines TRBV7-6 with TRBJ1-5, with 8 positions matching TRBD1. With 1 base clipped from V and 7 bases from J, the junction kept 6 bases outside the gene matches. The CDR3 is made up of 15 amino acids. From germline, CDR1 is SGHVS and CDR2 FNYEAQ. The CDR3 loop is CASSLVDREGQPQHF. The CDR3 nucleotides read TGTGCCAGCAGCTTAGTGGACAGGGAGGGCCAGCCCCAGCATTTT.

The chain has TRBV5-8 and TRBJ1-5; possible D gene TRBD1, 5 bases. Germline-derived CDR1 and CDR2 are SGHTS and YDEGEE. V shed 4 bases and J shed 3 bases, with 14 bases lying between them. There are 15 residues in the CDR3. The CDR3 DNA sequence: TGTGCCAGCAGCCCTGGTGGACAAGTCAATCAGCCCCAGCATTTT. Its protein is CASSPGGQVNQPQHF.

J is TRBJ1-6 and V is TRBV27; a weak D match, TRBD1 (5 bases). CDR3 length: 13 residues. CDR1 and CDR2 from the germline V gene are MNHEY and SMNVEV (reference sequence). V shed 6 bases and J shed 5 bases, with 8 bases lying between them. CDR3 region: CASRFRDNSPLHF. CDR3 nucleotides: TGTGCCAGCAGGTTCAGGGATAATTCACCCCTCCACTTT.

The chain combines TRBV5-1 with TRBJ1-2; D perhaps matches TRBD1 (6 bases). The germline V gene encodes CDR1 SGHRS and CDR2 YFSETQ. This CDR3 is 14 amino acids long. The V and J ends lost 4 bases and 8 bases respectively, with 18 bases between them. This CDR3 is CASSTTQGLGGYTF. The CDR3 nucleotides are TGCGCCAGCAGCACCACACAGGGCCTGGGGGGCTACACCTTC.

The chain links TRBV6-1 to TRBJ2-7; 8 nucleotides agree with TRBD2. The junction had 11 bases not matched to a gene; V was cut back by 5 bases and J by 5 bases. The CDR3 extends over 15 amino acids. In germline, CDR1 is MNHNS, CDR2 SASEGT. The CDR3 bases are TGTGCCAGCAGTTTTTACAGCGGGAGAGGACACGAGCAGTACTTC. It is translated as CASSFYSGRGHEQYF.

J is TRBJ2-2 and V is TRBV19; D might be TRBD2 (6 bases). Germline CDR1 and CDR2: LNHDA and SQIVND (reference sequence). CDR3 length: 17 residues. Trimming removed 7 bases from V and 2 bases from J, with 20 bases in between. CDR3 in amino acids: CASTNIAAGQNTGELFF. The CDR3 DNA reads TGTGCCAGTACAAATATAGCGGCCGGACAAAACACCGGGGAGCTGTTTTTT.

V usage is TRBV5-1 and J usage is TRBJ2-1, with a weak D call TRBD1 (6 bases). Germline CDR1 reads SGHRS; CDR2 reads YFSETQ. With 0 bases removed from V and 6 bases from J, the gap between germline ends came to 13 bases. This CDR3 contains 15 residues. The CDR3 here is CASSLGQEVSNEQFF. The CDR3 region has the DNA TGCGCCAGCAGCTTGGGACAGGAGGTTAGCAATGAGCAGTTCTTC.

This sequence joins TRBV6-1 and TRBJ2-1, with D possibly matching TRBD1 (5 bases). The CDR3 loop spans 15 amino acids. The germline gives CDR1 MNHNS, CDR2 SASEGT. Trimming removed 2 bases from V and 7 bases from J, with 15 bases in between. CDR3 coding DNA: TGTGCCAGCAGTGAAAGGGCGGCAGGGAAGAATGAGCAGTTCTTC. Translating it yields CASSERAAGKNEQFF.

The V call is TRBV9, the J call TRBJ1-4; tentative D call: TRBD1 (5 bases). Trimming removed 0 bases at V and 8 bases at J, with 11 bases between. Germline V gene data show CDR1 as SGDLS and CDR2 as YYNGEE. The CDR3 extends over 14 amino acids. CDR3 coding DNA: TGTGCCAGCAGCGTAGGGGGCCAGGCGGAAAAACTGTTTTTT. This sequence encodes CASSVGGQAEKLFF.

The CDR3 protein is CASSPTGDQETQYF. The DNA of the CDR3 is TGCGCCAGCAGCCCTACAGGGGACCAAGAGACCCAGTACTTC. J is TRBJ2-5 and V is TRBV5-1, with TRBD1 matching 7 bases. This CDR3 has 14 residues. The germline gives CDR1 SGHRS, CDR2 YFSETQ. Germline trimming cut 4 bases from V and 0 bases from J; bases unmatched to any gene: 3. The whole variable domain, remainder taken from reference TRBV5-1 and TRBJ2-5, is KAGVTQTPRYLIKTRGQQVTLSCSPISGHRSVSWYQQTPGQGLQFLFEYFSETQRNKGNFPGRFSGRQFSNSRSEMNVSTLELGDSALYLCASSPTGDQETQYFGPGTRLLVL.

The genes are TRBV11-2 and TRBJ2-3, with a weak D call TRBD1 (6 bases). This CDR3 spans 15 amino acids. Between the trimmed V and J ends, which lost 2 bases and 3 bases, there was a span of 12 bases. Looked up from germline, CDR1 is SGHAT and CDR2 is FQNNGV. DNA for the CDR3: TGTGCCAGCAGCTTACAGGGGCAAGTTACAGATACGCAGTATTTT. It specifies CASSLQGQVTDTQYF. The whole variable domain, remainder taken from reference TRBV11-2 and TRBJ2-3, is EAGVAQSPRYKIIEKRQSVAFWCNPISGHATLYWYQQILGQGPKLLIQFQNNGVVDDSQLPKDRFSAERLKGVDSTLKIQPAKLEDSAVYLCASSLQGQVTDTQYFGPGTRLTVL.

V and J are TRBV14 and TRBJ2-3; D may be TRBD2 (6 bases). This CDR3 spans 15 amino acids. Germline lookup yields CDR1 SGHDN and CDR2 FVKESK. V was trimmed by 4 bases and J by 2 bases, leaving 13 bases between them. CDR3 sequence (DNA): TGTGCCAGCAGCCTTGGGCGGGGATTCACAGATACGCAGTATTTT. This gives the protein CASSLGRGFTDTQYF.

The chain joins TRBV5-1 to TRBJ1-2, with D tentatively TRBD1 (5 bases). V was trimmed by 10 bases and J by 12 bases, leaving 10 bases between them. Germline CDR1 and CDR2: SGHRS and YFSETQ. CDR3 length: 8 amino acids. The CDR3 nucleotides read TGCGCCCAGGGTAGGAACACCTTC. The encoded protein is CAQGRNTF.